These 24 T cell receptor beta chains originate from one sample sequenced in a study of cytomegalovirus exposure and HLA in healthy donors. PCR employed 60 Vbeta and 13 Jbeta primers. The table came from immunoSEQ multiplex PCR; TCRdb's copy has only in-frame clones and leaves some out. In the table there are some 100,000 clones, roughly 75% of which are singletons. The specimen sequenced was PBMCs. These TCRs come from a male donor in good health and CMV-seropositive.

The chain couples TRBV5-1 to TRBJ1-2, with 11 bases aligning to TRBD1. There are 13 residues in the CDR3. Germline V gene sequence: CDR1 SGHRS, CDR2 YFSETQ. V was pared by 4 bases and J by 7 bases, with 3 bases of the junction left unmatched. For the CDR3, the DNA is TGCGCCAGCAGCCTGGACAGGGGGCGTGGCTACACCTTC. It specifies CASSLDRGRGYTF.

The rearrangement uses TRBV5-1 and TRBJ2-3; D may be TRBD2 (6 bases). V gave up 1 base and J gave up 1 base, with 13 bases separating them. The CDR3 is made up of 16 amino acids. Germline V gene lookup returns CDR1 SGHRS and CDR2 YFSETQ. CDR3 amino acids: CASSLTVGGGTDTQYF. CDR3 nucleotides: TGCGCCAGCAGCTTGACTGTCGGGGGTGGCACAGATACGCAGTATTTT.

The genes are TRBV19 and TRBJ1-2; 9 bases agree with TRBD1. In germline, CDR1 is LNHDA, CDR2 SQIVND (reference sequence). V gave up 6 bases and J gave up 4 bases; unmatched junction bases: 12. There are 16 residues in the CDR3. CDR3 bases: TGTGCCAGTAGACTGATCCGGGACAGGGTTAGCTATGGCTACACCTTC. Encoded protein: CASRLIRDRVSYGYTF.

V gene TRBV27 combines with J gene TRBJ1-5; the D gene is possibly TRBD1 (6 bases). Trimming took off 9 bases at V and 3 bases at J, with 12 bases between the two ends. This CDR3 has 13 residues. Germline CDR1 reads MNHEY; CDR2 reads SMNVEV (reference sequence). CDR3 sequence reads: CASKTGYNQPQHF. In nucleotides, the CDR3 is TGTGCCAGTAAGACAGGATACAATCAGCCCCAGCATTTT.

Written as DNA, the CDR3 is TGTGCCAGCAGCTTAACCGGGGCGGGGCTAGCGGGGCCCACAGATACGCAGTATTTT. It yields the protein CASSLTGAGLAGPTDTQYF. The chain uses TRBV7-3 and TRBJ2-3, with 9 bases aligning to TRBD2. Germline CDR1 reads SGHTA; CDR2 reads FQGTGA. Trimming took 0 bases from V and 2 from J; bases not matched to a gene: 12. CDR3 length: 19 residues.

The chain uses TRBV4-3 and TRBJ2-6; TRBD2 might be the D (7 bases). The CDR3 sequence is 16 residues long. CDR1 is LGHNA, CDR2 YSLEER, per germline. Trimming left V 0 bases short and J 3 bases short, with 9 bases between. CDR3 bases: TGCGCCAGCAGCCAAGAGGGAGGGGGTGGGGCCAACGTCCTGACTTTC. Translated: CASSQEGGGGANVLTF.

The rearrangement links TRBV19 to TRBJ1-5, with D perhaps matching TRBD1 (5 bases). From germline, CDR1 is LNHDA and CDR2 SQIVND (reference sequence). The V end was cut by 4 bases, the J end by 2 bases, with 12 bases between. The CDR3 consists of 15 residues. This CDR3 is CASSTGGSGNQPQHF. The CDR3 DNA follows: TGTGCCAGTAGTACGGGGGGAAGCGGCAATCAGCCCCAGCATTTT. Supplemented by reference TRBV19 and TRBJ1-5, the full variable domain reads DGGITQSPKYLFRKEGQNVTLSCEQNLNHDAMYWYRQDPGQGLRLIYYSQIVNDFQKGDIAEGYSVSREKKESFPLTVTSAQKNPTAFYLCASSTGGSGNQPQHFGDGTRLSIL.

This chain joins TRBV25-1 and TRBJ2-2, with a tentative D call TRBD1 (6 bases). V shed 4 bases and J shed 4 bases, with 13 bases lying between them. CDR3 size: 15 residues. Germline V lookup: CDR1 MGHDK, CDR2 SYGVNS. The CDR3 sequence: CASSAYLQGTGELFF. The CDR3 DNA follows: TGTGCCAGCAGTGCTTATTTACAGGGCACCGGGGAGCTGTTTTTT.

The J gene is TRBJ2-3, the V gene TRBV4-3, with D perhaps TRBD2 (7 bases). V gave up 3 bases and J gave up 0 bases, with 19 bases separating them. CDR3 length: 18 amino acids. Germline assignment: CDR1 LGHNA and CDR2 YSLEER. The CDR3 DNA is TGCGCCAGCAGCCAGACCAGGGCGCGGGGGCCTAGCACAGATACGCAGTATTTT. It specifies CASSQTRARGPSTDTQYF.

This clone was counted a single time. V and J are TRBV25-1 and TRBJ2-1; 8 bases line up with TRBD2. The ends lost 6 bases at V and 6 bases at J; junction bases unmatched: 16. Germline V gene sequence: CDR1 MGHDK, CDR2 SYGVNS. CDR3 size: 17 residues. The CDR3 nucleotides are TGTGCCAGCAGGGGCCAAGGGAGGGCGGGGGGACTCAATGAGCAGTTCTTC. This encodes CASRGQGRAGGLNEQFF.

Many counts were recorded for this clone. The rearrangement links TRBV11-2 to TRBJ2-2; perhaps TRBD1 as D (5 bases). Germline loops: CDR1 SGHAT, CDR2 FQNNGV. Trimming pared 2 bases from V and 1 base from J, leaving 8 bases between. The length of the CDR3 is 15 residues. Here the CDR3 DNA reads TGTGCCAGCAGCTTACGGCAGGGGAACACCGGGGAGCTGTTTTTT. Translated: CASSLRQGNTGELFF.

The chain couples TRBV29-1 to TRBJ2-7; tentative D call: TRBD1 (6 bases). Trimming pared 6 bases from V and 1 base from J, leaving 13 bases between. This CDR3 comprises 13 residues. Germline CDR1 reads SQVTM; CDR2 reads ANQGSEA. CDR3 residues: CSVARDTSYEQYF. CDR3 DNA sequence: TGCAGCGTAGCCCGGGACACATCCTACGAGCAGTACTTC.

The V call is TRBV5-5, the J call TRBJ1-6; D may be TRBD1 (5 bases). Between the trimmed V and J ends, which lost 4 bases and 4 bases, there was a span of 9 bases. The CDR3 contains 14 residues. Germline CDR1 reads SGHKS; CDR2 reads YYEKEE (reference sequence). The DNA of the CDR3 is TGTGCCAGCAGCCCGACAGCTTATAATTCACCCCTCCACTTT. It specifies CASSPTAYNSPLHF.

The chain recombines TRBV5-1 with TRBJ1-1; a possible D gene is TRBD1 (6 bases). This CDR3 is built from 16 residues. Trimming shortened V by 4 bases and J by 1 base, and 17 bases separated the two germline ends. Germline CDR1 SGHRS, CDR2 YFSETQ. The CDR3 DNA sequence: TGCGCCAGCAGCCTGGGGGTACGGGGACAGAACACTGAAGCTTTCTTT. It is translated as CASSLGVRGQNTEAFF.

The J gene is TRBJ2-1, the V gene TRBV5-1; TRBD2 is a possible D gene (6 bases). Germline V gene lookup returns CDR1 SGHRS and CDR2 YFSETQ. The CDR3 has 13 residues. CDR3 sequence reads: CACWRDRRDEQFF. The CDR3 DNA reads as TGCGCTTGCTGGCGGGACCGTAGGGATGAGCAGTTCTTC.

The chain employs TRBV5-1 and TRBJ1-1; D is possibly TRBD1 (5 bases). Trimming shortened V by 4 bases and J by 0 bases, and 13 bases separated the two germline ends. This CDR3 spans 15 amino acids. CDR1 SGHRS and CDR2 YFSETQ come from the germline V gene. The CDR3 coding sequence is TGCGCCAGCAGCGCCCGGACATCGATGAACACTGAAGCTTTCTTT. This encodes CASSARTSMNTEAFF.

The V call is TRBV30, the J call TRBJ1-5; the D gene is possibly TRBD1 (6 bases). The ends were cut back, 2 bases at V and 7 bases at J, with 15 bases in the middle. CDR1 and CDR2 (germline): GTSNPN, SVGIG (reference sequence). This CDR3 region has 14 residues. The CDR3 DNA is TGTGCCTGGAGTCAGGACAGTCAATGGCAGCCCCAGCATTTT. Amino acid sequence: CAWSQDSQWQPQHF.

The chain uses TRBV6-4 and TRBJ1-5; possible D gene TRBD1, 5 bases. The CDR3 runs 14 residues. V lost 4 bases and J 2 bases, leaving 9 bases between the germline ends. Germline-derived CDR1 and CDR2 are MRHNA and SNTAGT. Here the CDR3 reads CASSAGGGNQPQHF. The CDR3 DNA follows: TGTGCCAGCAGTGCGGGGGGTGGCAATCAGCCCCAGCATTTT.

J is TRBJ1-1 and V is TRBV29-1, with 7 bases matching TRBD1. V lost 6 bases to trimming and J lost 3 bases; unmatched junction nucleotides: 1. The CDR3 is 11 residues long. Per the germline V gene, CDR1 is SQVTM and CDR2 is ANQGSEA. This chain's CDR3 is CSVDRDTEAFF. In DNA form, the CDR3 reads TGCAGCGTCGACAGGGACACTGAAGCTTTCTTT.

This chain links TRBV5-1 with TRBJ1-4, with D tentatively TRBD1 (5 bases). V was clipped by 4 bases and J by 5 bases, with 12 bases between them. This CDR3 has 14 amino acids. Looked up from germline, CDR1 is SGHRS and CDR2 is YFSETQ. Here the CDR3 DNA reads TGCGCCAGCAGCCCGGACGGGGGGAATGAAAAACTGTTTTTT. Amino acids: CASSPDGGNEKLFF. The full variable domain, in which reference TRBV5-1 and TRBJ1-4 provide the parts outside the CDR3, is KAGVTQTPRYLIKTRGQQVTLSCSPISGHRSVSWYQQTPGQGLQFLFEYFSETQRNKGNFPGRFSGRQFSNSRSEMNVSTLELGDSALYLCASSPDGGNEKLFFGSGTQLSVL.

This clone was observed a single time. J is TRBJ2-2 and V is TRBV30; possibly TRBD1 for D (5 bases). Germline CDR1 and CDR2: GTSNPN and SVGIG (reference sequence). V lost 3 bases and J lost 3, with 14 bases in between. This CDR3 region has 15 residues. The CDR3, as DNA: TGTGCCTGGAGGCTCAGGGTATTGGACACCGGGGAGCTGTTTTTT. It yields the protein CAWRLRVLDTGELFF.

This clone was found a few times. The V gene is TRBV7-2, the J gene TRBJ2-5; TRBD2 might be the D (5 bases). V was cut by 0 bases and J by 5 bases, with 10 bases left in between. Germline values: CDR1 SGHTA, CDR2 FQGNSA. The CDR3 runs to 14 residues. CDR3 nucleotide sequence: TGTGCCAGCAGCTTAGCGGAGGCCACGGAGACCCAGTACTTC. Its translation is CASSLAEATETQYF.

The chain is built from TRBV25-1 and TRBJ1-2; the match to TRBD1 covers 9 bases. Trimming took 6 bases from V and 8 from J; bases not matched to a gene: 10. Germline lookup yields CDR1 MGHDK and CDR2 SYGVNS. The CDR3 has 14 amino acids. CDR3 DNA sequence: TGTGCCAGCAGAAGGTCGGGACAGGGCGTAGGCTACACCTTC. Its translation: CASRRSGQGVGYTF.

This clone was detected only once. The gene calls are TRBV21-1 and TRBJ2-7; the table's D call, TRBD1, was not checked against the DNA. TRBV21-1 is termed a pseudogene. CDR3 length: 15 amino acids. The CDR3 nucleotides read TGTGCCAGCTCCACCAGGGCAGCTTGGACCTACGAGCAGTACTTC. Its translation is CASSTRAAWTYEQYF.